This TCR beta chain was captured by sequencing in a study of blood T cell repertoires in COVID-19. Study-level background: Some COVID-19 samples were acute and others convalescent; all came from the United States, Italy and Spain. T cells, B-cell-depleted T cells, or PBMCs supplied cDNA or gDNA.

This clone was detected a few times. Sequencing was performed with immunoSEQ multiplex PCR; in TCRdb, only in-frame clones are kept and a portion is missing. The sample consists of about 66,000 clones, roughly nine tenths of them appearing once. The material sequenced was peripheral blood. The TCR comes from a human donor in a cohort sampled during active COVID-19.

The CDR3 loop is CASRGGVADYNEQFF. CDR3 DNA sequence: TGCGCCAGCAGGGGGGGGGTAGCGGACTACAATGAGCAGTTCTTC. The chain couples TRBV10-1 to TRBJ2-1; 7 nucleotides agree with TRBD2. The V segment lost 6 bases and the J segment 3 bases; nucleotides outside the gene matches: 8. CDR1 is WNHNN, CDR2 SYGVQD, per germline (reference sequence). The length of the CDR3 is 15 residues.